This TCR beta chain is drawn from a study of T cells after yellow fever vaccination. V gave up 8 bases and J gave up 5 bases; unmatched junction bases: 8. From germline, CDR1 is MNHNY and CDR2 SVGAGI (reference sequence). This CDR3 comprises 15 residues. This clonotype was observed a handful of times. What it recognizes is unknown. Overall study results and limits: Peak timing came faster in the weaker secondary response, day 5 versus 15. In post-booster samples, most primary-vaccination clones reappeared (about 95% CD4, roughly 88% CD8).

Template-switching 5'RACE yielded the TCR cDNA; a universal primer site and UMIs were added in the process. TCRdb re-called the 5' RACE reads with MiXCR, one entry per CDR3 protein. The table has over 250,000 distinct CDR3 sequences, about 4% seen once; the top ten hold around 23%. The receptor comes from a man younger than 30 who received the YFV17D yellow fever vaccine. The sequencing here drew on PBMCs, taken 5 days after the yellow fever booster vaccination. The genes are TRBV6-6 and TRBJ2-2; 10 bases match TRBD2. CDR3 sequence reads: CASGIAGGTTGELFF. Here the CDR3 DNA reads TGTGCCAGCGGGATAGCGGGGGGCACTACCGGGGAGCTGTTTTTT.